This paragraph covers one TCR beta chain sequence. Trimming cost V 2 bases and J 7 bases, with 18 bases left between them. This CDR3 has 17 residues. Germline V lookup: CDR1 KGHSH, CDR2 LQKENI. The source of the sample is a study of blood T cell repertoires in COVID-19. The method was immunoSEQ multiplex PCR; TCRdb's version includes in-frame clones alone and lacks a portion of them. The sample yields over 450,000 clones, approximately 88% seen once. The sequence was obtained from a woman in her forties or fifties with COVID-19, enrolled during active disease. Sequenced sample: peripheral blood. The chain employs TRBV18 and TRBJ1-6; possible D gene TRBD1, 5 bases. CDR3 coding DNA: TGTGCCAGCTCACCAACCATTGCCGGGGGGGAGAATTCACCCCTCCACTTT. It specifies CASSPTIAGGENSPLHF.